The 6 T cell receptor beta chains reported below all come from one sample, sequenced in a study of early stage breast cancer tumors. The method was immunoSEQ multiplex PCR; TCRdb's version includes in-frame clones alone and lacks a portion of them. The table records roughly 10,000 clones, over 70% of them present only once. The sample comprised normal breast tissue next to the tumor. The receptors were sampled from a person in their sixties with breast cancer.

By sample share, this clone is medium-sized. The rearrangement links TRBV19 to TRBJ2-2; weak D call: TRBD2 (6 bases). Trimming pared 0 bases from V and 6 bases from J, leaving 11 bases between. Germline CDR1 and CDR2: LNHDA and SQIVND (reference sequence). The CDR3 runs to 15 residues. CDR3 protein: CASSIDQGGAGELFF. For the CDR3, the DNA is TGTGCCAGTAGTATAGATCAGGGCGGGGCCGGGGAGCTGTTTTTT. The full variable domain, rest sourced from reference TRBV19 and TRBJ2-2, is DGGITQSPKYLFRKEGQNVTLSCEQNLNHDAMYWYRQDPGQGLRLIYYSQIVNDFQKGDIAEGYSVSREKKESFPLTVTSAQKNPTAFYLCASSIDQGGAGELFFGEGSRLTVL.

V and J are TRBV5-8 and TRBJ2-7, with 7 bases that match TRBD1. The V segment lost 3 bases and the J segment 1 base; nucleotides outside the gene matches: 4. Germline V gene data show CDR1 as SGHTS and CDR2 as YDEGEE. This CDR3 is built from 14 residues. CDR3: CASSSDRASYEQYF. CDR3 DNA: TGTGCCAGCAGCTCCGACAGGGCTTCCTACGAGCAGTACTTC.

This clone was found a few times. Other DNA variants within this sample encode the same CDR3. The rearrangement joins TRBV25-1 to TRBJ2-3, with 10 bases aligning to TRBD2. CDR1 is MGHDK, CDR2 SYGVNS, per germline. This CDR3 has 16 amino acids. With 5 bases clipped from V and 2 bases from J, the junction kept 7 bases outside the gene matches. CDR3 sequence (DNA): TGTGCCAGCAGTTTAGGACTAGCGGAGATCACAGATACGCAGTATTTT. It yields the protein CASSLGLAEITDTQYF.

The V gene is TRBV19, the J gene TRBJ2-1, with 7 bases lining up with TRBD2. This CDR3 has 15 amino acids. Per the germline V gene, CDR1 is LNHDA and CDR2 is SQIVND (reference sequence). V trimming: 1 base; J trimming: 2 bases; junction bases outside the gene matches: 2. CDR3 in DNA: TGTGCCAGTAGTATAGCGGGAGGTACCTACAATGAGCAGTTCTTC. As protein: CASSIAGGTYNEQFF.

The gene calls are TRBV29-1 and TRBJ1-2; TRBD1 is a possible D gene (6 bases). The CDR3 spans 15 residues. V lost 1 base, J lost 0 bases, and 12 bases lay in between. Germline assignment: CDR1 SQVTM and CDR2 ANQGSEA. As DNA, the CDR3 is TGCAGCGTTGAAGGGGGCAGGGGTACTAACTATGGCTACACCTTC. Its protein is CSVEGGRGTNYGYTF.

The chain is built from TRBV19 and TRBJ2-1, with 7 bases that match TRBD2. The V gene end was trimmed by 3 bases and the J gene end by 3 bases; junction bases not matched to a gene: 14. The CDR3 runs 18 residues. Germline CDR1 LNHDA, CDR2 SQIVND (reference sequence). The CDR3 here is CASSMRFWERDYYNEQFF. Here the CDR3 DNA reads TGTGCCAGTAGTATGAGGTTCTGGGAGCGGGACTACTACAATGAGCAGTTCTTC.